These T cell receptor beta chains were read from a single sample in a study of T cell responses to AZD1222 COVID-19 vaccine. This table comes from immunoSEQ multiplex PCR, and its TCRdb copy is limited to in-frame clones, with some not included. In the table there are fewer than 120,000 clones, roughly 93% of which are singletons. Material: peripheral blood, obtained 28 days after the second AZD1222 dose. The receptors here all came from an adult who received the AZD1222 COVID-19 vaccine. Each CDR3 is given with its conserved first and last residue. Fields, in order: V gene, clone size, D gene, CDR3 length, J gene, CDR3 DNA, CDR3 protein. D genes are given only for firm matches. Clone sizes are given selectively: once, few, many, or a class where the clone is expanded.

>TRBV5-6|few|TRBD2|16|TRBJ2-1
TGTGCCAGCAGCTTGGCCCGGCGGGAGGAGTATAATGAGCAGTTCTTC
CASSLARREEYNEQFF
>TRBV5-4|.|TRBD1|16|TRBJ1-1
TGTGCCAGCAGCCTCAACAGGGGCTGGGGGAACACTGAAGCTTTCTTT
CASSLNRGWGNTEAFF
>TRBV11-2|.|TRBD1|15|TRBJ2-5
TGTGCCAGCAGCGCCCCGGGACAGTTGCAAGAGACCCAGTACTTC
CASSAPGQLQETQYF
>TRBV5-5|.|TRBD1|16|TRBJ2-7
TGTGCCAGCAGCTTGGCCGCCGGGACAGGTCCCTACGAGCAGTACTTC
CASSLAAGTGPYEQYF
>TRBV11-1|.|.|12|TRBJ2-7
TGTGCCAGCAGCTTAAAGAACTACGAGCAGTACTTC
CASSLKNYEQYF
>TRBV3-1/TRBV3-2|.|.|11|TRBJ2-1
TGTGCCAGCAGCGAGGTCGGTGAGCAGTTCTTC
CASSEVGEQFF
>TRBV6-5|.|.|14|TRBJ2-1
TGTGCCAGCTCCCGCCTGAGCTCCTACAATGAGCAGTTCTTC
CASSRLSSYNEQFF
>TRBV6-5|.|.|14|TRBJ1-2
TGTGCCAGCAGTTACTCGGACGGCTGGAGGGGCTACACCTTC
CASSYSDGWRGYTF
>TRBV7-9|.|.|12|TRBJ2-5
TGTGCCAGCAGCGCTGGGGAAGAGACCCAGTACTTC
CASSAGEETQYF
>TRBV10-3|once|TRBD1|13|TRBJ1-1
TGTGCCATCAGAGACAGGGCGAACACTGAAGCTTTCTTT
CAIRDRANTEAFF
>TRBV12-3/TRBV12-4|.|.|13|TRBJ1-4
TGTGCCAGCACCAAAATCCGGGGTGAAAAACTGTTTTTT
CASTKIRGEKLFF
>TRBV20-1|.|.|11|TRBJ2-7
TGCAGTGCTAGCGACAGCTACGAGCAGTACTTC
CSASDSYEQYF
>TRBV9|.|.|16|TRBJ2-3
TGTGCCAGCAGCGTATATAGCGGTCTTAGCACAGATACGCAGTATTTT
CASSVYSGLSTDTQYF
>TRBV27|few|TRBD1|16|TRBJ1-1
TGTGCCAGCAGTTCCTCAGGGGGACACAAGAACACTGAAGCTTTCTTT
CASSSSGGHKNTEAFF
>TRBV28|once|.|13|TRBJ1-6
TGTGCCAGCAGTGTTTCGCTTAATTCACCCCTCCACTTT
CASSVSLNSPLHF
>TRBV18|.|.|14|TRBJ2-2
TGTGCCAGCCGGAGCGGGTGGAACACCGGGGAGCTGTTTTTT
CASRSGWNTGELFF
>TRBV6-5|.|.|15|TRBJ1-3
TGTGCCAGCAGTACGGACAGATACTCTGGAAACACCATATATTTT
CASSTDRYSGNTIYF
>TRBV18|.|.|12|TRBJ2-7
TGTGCCAGCTCACCGTCTCGCTACGAGCAGTACTTC
CASSPSRYEQYF
>TRBV6-1|.|.|15|TRBJ1-1
TGTGCCAGCAGTGAAGCGCGGGGGCTCGGCACTGAAGCTTTCTTT
CASSEARGLGTEAFF
>TRBV28|.|.|13|TRBJ1-2
TGTGCCAGCAGTAGGGTCACGAACTATGGCTACACCTTC
CASSRVTNYGYTF
>TRBV6-4|.|.|15|TRBJ2-1
TGTGCCAGCATCCCTAGAGGGGTTTCTTACAATGAGCAGTTCTTC
CASIPRGVSYNEQFF
>TRBV9|.|.|15|TRBJ1-1
TGTGCCAGCAGCGTAGGGGTAGTATTAAGCACTGAAGCTTTCTTT
CASSVGVVLSTEAFF
>TRBV7-9|few|TRBD2|16|TRBJ2-1
TGTGCCAGCAGCTTAAGTGAGAGCGGGAGGGCCCATGAGCAGTTCTTC
CASSLSESGRAHEQFF
>TRBV5-1|.|TRBD2|18|TRBJ2-2
TGCGCCAGCAGCTTGGGCGCTAGCGGGGGGGCCGGGACCGGGGAGCTGTTTTTT
CASSLGASGGAGTGELFF
>TRBV7-6|.|.|12|TRBJ2-7
TGTGCCAGCAGCTTAGAAGGCAGGGATCCTACCTTC
CASSLEGRDPTF
>TRBV18|once|.|13|TRBJ2-4
TGTGCCACTTCAGCAGGGGCCAAAAACATTCAGTACTTC
CATSAGAKNIQYF
>TRBV9|.|TRBD1|14|TRBJ1-2
TGTGCCAGCAGCTCTCACAGGGGGCGTCAAGGCTACACCTTC
CASSSHRGRQGYTF
>TRBV30|once|.|11|TRBJ1-3
TGTGCCTGTGACATCGGGAACACCATATATTTT
CACDIGNTIYF
>TRBV5-1|.|.|16|TRBJ1-5
TGCGCCAGCAGCCAGTATCCCGCAAATAGCAATCAGCCCCAGCATTTT
CASSQYPANSNQPQHF
>TRBV29-1|.|.|15|TRBJ1-3
TGCAGCGTCCAACCACTCGGGGGCCCTGGAAACACCATATATTTT
CSVQPLGGPGNTIYF
>TRBV5-1|.|TRBD2|16|TRBJ2-5
TGCGCCAGCAGCTTGGCTAGCGGGAGGGGGCCAGAGACCCAGTACTTC
CASSLASGRGPETQYF
>TRBV5-1|.|.|16|TRBJ1-3
TGCGCCAGCAGCTTGGGGGGGACTAGCTCTGGAAACACCATATATTTT
CASSLGGTSSGNTIYF
>TRBV7-8|.|TRBD1|13|TRBJ2-7
TGTGCCAGCAGCTCACAGGGGGGCCACGAGCAGTACTTC
CASSSQGGHEQYF
>TRBV6-1|once|.|11|TRBJ1-2
TGTGCCAGCAGTGAAGATCATGGCTACACCTTC
CASSEDHGYTF
>TRBV3-1/TRBV3-2|.|.|16|TRBJ1-1
TGTGCCAGCAGCCCCCGGGGTCAGGGTATGAACACTGAAGCTTTCTTT
CASSPRGQGMNTEAFF
>TRBV14|.|.|15|TRBJ2-1
TGTGCCAGCAGCCAAGATCCACCGGGTGGTTATGAGCAGTTCTTC
CASSQDPPGGYEQFF
>TRBV2|.|TRBD1|17|TRBJ1-5
TGTGCCAGCAGTGAAGGCCCGGGACAGGGTAGCAATCAGCCCCAGCATTTT
CASSEGPGQGSNQPQHF
>TRBV10-3|.|TRBD1|18|TRBJ1-1
TGTGCCATCAGTGAGTCGGGACAGGGTATTAAGGAAGGCACTGAAGCTTTCTTT
CAISESGQGIKEGTEAFF
>TRBV6-5|.|.|15|TRBJ1-2
TGTGCCAGCAGTTATATCGCGGAAGGAAACTATGGCTACACCTTC
CASSYIAEGNYGYTF
>TRBV4-1|once|.|14|TRBJ1-1
TGCGCCAGCAGCCAACAAACAGGATTCACTGAAGCTTTCTTT
CASSQQTGFTEAFF
>TRBV18|.|.|14|TRBJ2-7
TGTGCCAGCTCACCACCTCCGAGGGGGTACGAGCAGTACTTC
CASSPPPRGYEQYF
>TRBV6-5|.|.|13|TRBJ1-5
TGTGCCAGCAGTTACTCCGGGGCTCAGCCCCAGCATTTT
CASSYSGAQPQHF
>TRBV2|.|.|12|TRBJ1-6
TGTGCCAGCAGTGATACAGGTTCACCCCTCCACTTT
CASSDTGSPLHF
>TRBV6-5|.|.|14|TRBJ2-5
TGTGCCAGCAGTTACTCGGCGGGCCAAGAGACCCAGTACTTC
CASSYSAGQETQYF
>TRBV7-6|.|TRBD1|16|TRBJ1-1
TGTGCCAGCAGCCCGGTGACAGGGGTAGCGGGCACTGAAGCTTTCTTT
CASSPVTGVAGTEAFF
>TRBV5-4|.|.|13|TRBJ2-3
TGTGCCAGCAGCTTGGCCCCCACAGATACGCAGTATTTT
CASSLAPTDTQYF
>TRBV7-9|.|.|15|TRBJ2-3
TGTGCCAGCAGCTTAGTAGAGAGTAGCACAGATACGCAGTATTTT
CASSLVESSTDTQYF
>TRBV6-5|.|TRBD1|12|TRBJ2-1
TGTGCCAGCAGTACAGGGGGAAATGAGCAGTTCTTC
CASSTGGNEQFF
>TRBV29-1|.|.|13|TRBJ2-7
TGCAGCGGAGGAAGCCGCCCCGCGGGCGAGCAGTACTTC
CSGGSRPAGEQYF
>TRBV13|once|TRBD1|15|TRBJ2-7
TGTGCCAGCAGCTTACTCGGGACAGGGTTCGCCGAGCAGTACTTC
CASSLLGTGFAEQYF
>TRBV9|.|.|16|TRBJ2-5
TGTGCCAGCAGCGTAACCCTAGGGGGGCGGCGGGAGACCCAGTACTTC
CASSVTLGGRRETQYF
>TRBV27|.|.|15|TRBJ1-2
TGTGCCAGCAGTAATATCCGGAGTGCGTATGAAGGCTACACCTTC
CASSNIRSAYEGYTF
>TRBV5-4|.|TRBD1|15|TRBJ1-1
TGTGCCAGCAGCTTGGTTGACAGGGAGAACACTGAAGCTTTCTTT
CASSLVDRENTEAFF
>TRBV5-6|.|.|17|TRBJ2-2
TGTGCCAGCAGCCCCCGGCCGACTAGTGTTATAACCGGGGAGCTGTTTTTT
CASSPRPTSVITGELFF
>TRBV5-1|few|.|15|TRBJ2-7
TGCGCCAGCAGCTTGTATACTGACCCCTCCTACGAGCAGTACTTC
CASSLYTDPSYEQYF
>TRBV10-1|.|.|13|TRBJ1-2
TGCGCCAGCAGCCCAGGACAGAACTATGGCTACACCTTC
CASSPGQNYGYTF
>TRBV27|.|TRBD2|14|TRBJ2-7
TGTGCCAGCAGTCCGGGGACTAGCGGAGTCGAGCAGTACTTC
CASSPGTSGVEQYF
>TRBV19|.|.|9|TRBJ1-3
TGTGCCAGTAGGAACACCATATATTTT
CASRNTIYF
>TRBV7-9|.|.|12|TRBJ2-1
TGTGCCAGCAGCTTAGTAAGGCAGGAGCAGTTCTTC
CASSLVRQEQFF
>TRBV5-1|.|.|13|TRBJ1-1
TGCGCCAGCAGCTTCGACGGAGGGACTGAAGCTTTCTTT
CASSFDGGTEAFF